The rows below give T cell receptor beta chains drawn from one sample of a study of T-cell reconstitution after alpha-beta-depleted transplantation in children. TCRdb independently ran MiXCR on the PCR reads; one entry per CDR3 protein. The table has roughly 500,000 distinct CDR3 sequences, about 31% seen once; the top ten hold around 2.5%. The specimen comprised PBMCs from the stem cell graft donor, sampled from the stem cell graft. The receptor source for this set is a human donor who donated a stem cell graft to a child with aplastic anemia. Both conserved end residues are part of each CDR3. Each record gives: V gene, clone size, J gene, D gene, CDR3 DNA, CDR3 protein. A D gene is named only where the DNA matches it firmly. For some rows the clone size is stated as once, few or many, or as a class when expanded; others skip it.

TRBV27	-	TRBJ2-7	TRBD1	TGTGCCAGCAGTATCCGGGACAGGGGTACCTACGAGCAGTACTTC	CASSIRDRGTYEQYF
TRBV7-9	-	TRBJ2-1	-	TGTGCCAGCAGCCCCATTACAGGGTCCTACAATGAGCAGTTCTTC	CASSPITGSYNEQFF
TRBV27	-	TRBJ2-3	TRBD2	TGTGCCAGCAGTCCACTCCCTAGCGGGAGAGGGAAAGATACGCAGTATTTT	CASSPLPSGRGKDTQYF
TRBV29-1	few	TRBJ2-3	TRBD2	TGCAGCTCATGGACTAGCGGGAGGAGAGATACGCAGTATTTT	CSSWTSGRRDTQYF
TRBV29-1	few	TRBJ1-1	TRBD1	TGCAGCGTTGACAGGGGGCACACTGAAGCTTTCTTT	CSVDRGHTEAFF
TRBV28	-	TRBJ2-7	TRBD2	TGTGCCAGCAGTTTAGACGCCCGGGAGGCGAGCTTC	CASSLDAREASF
TRBV5-1	few	TRBJ1-1	-	TGCGCCAGCAGCCGACAATACCCGGGAACTGAAGCTTTCTTT	CASSRQYPGTEAFF
TRBV7-9	few	TRBJ2-3	TRBD2	TGTGCCAGCAGCCCGGGACTAGCGGGAGCACGCACAGATACGCAGTATTTT	CASSPGLAGARTDTQYF
TRBV20-1	-	TRBJ2-3	-	TGCAGTGCCAACAATCCCGGGCTCACAGATACGCAGTATTTT	CSANNPGLTDTQYF
TRBV27	few	TRBJ1-2	TRBD1	TGTGCCAGCAGTTCCCACCCGACAGGGGTATATGGCTACACCTTC	CASSSHPTGVYGYTF
TRBV29-1	-	TRBJ2-1	-	TGCAGCGTTGAAAGGGGAGGGGAGGGGGGAAGACTCTATCAGTTCTTC	CSVERGGEGGRLYQFF
TRBV7-2	-	TRBJ1-1	-	TGTGCCAGCAGCTCCTCGGCTAACACTGAAGCTTTCTTT	CASSSSANTEAFF
TRBV3-1	once	TRBJ2-5	-	TGTGCCAGCAGCCATGCCGCGTTGTTCCCTCAAGAGACCCAGTACTTC	CASSHAALFPQETQYF
TRBV4-2	few	TRBJ2-3	-	TGTGCCAGCAGCCAAGATATCCGAGATACGCAGTATTTT	CASSQDIRDTQYF
TRBV20-1	-	TRBJ2-2	TRBD2	TGCAGTGCTGTATCACCGGCGGGAGGCCGACGTGGCGGGGAGCTGTTTTTT	CSAVSPAGGRRGGELFF
TRBV12-3/TRBV12-4	few	TRBJ2-7	TRBD1	TGTGCCAGCAGTCCCGGACAGGGGGCGGCTTACGAGCAGTACTTC	CASSPGQGAAYEQYF
TRBV27	-	TRBJ2-1	-	TGTGCCAGCAGTTGGGGGATATCGGTCAATGAGCAGTTCTTC	CASSWGISVNEQFF
TRBV12-3/TRBV12-4	few	TRBJ1-5	TRBD1	TGTGCCAGCAGTAGGGGGACAGAACCCGGTCAGCCCCAGCATTTT	CASSRGTEPGQPQHF
TRBV15	-	TRBJ1-4	-	TGTGCCACCAGCAGAGAAGGGTTCGGGACGACTGCAACTAATGAAAAACTGTTTTTT	CATSREGFGTTATNEKLFF
TRBV24-1	-	TRBJ1-1	-	TGTGCCACCAGTGTAGGGTCTGAAGCTTTCTTT	CATSVGSEAFF
TRBV12-3/TRBV12-4	few	TRBJ2-3	-	TGTGCCAGCACCAAACGGGGGCAGGGACCCACAGATACGCAGTATTTT	CASTKRGQGPTDTQYF
TRBV5-1	few	TRBJ1-1	-	TGCGCCAGCAGCCAGACAGCGCTGACTGAAGCTTTCTTT	CASSQTALTEAFF
TRBV6-5	few	TRBJ1-5	-	TGTGCCAGCAGTTATCAAACAGGGATCAATCAGCCCCAGCATTTT	CASSYQTGINQPQHF
TRBV12-3/TRBV12-4	-	TRBJ1-6	-	TGTGCCAGCAGCTCCCGAGACATCGTGGGGGCAGGAGCCCTCCACTTT	CASSSRDIVGAGALHF
TRBV20-1	-	TRBJ1-5	-	TGCAGTGCTAGGAGTAGCCACAATCAGCCCCAGCATTTT	CSARSSHNQPQHF
TRBV5-1	-	TRBJ1-1	-	TGCGCCAGCCGGGCCGAGGCAGACTTGAACACTGAAGCTTTCTTT	CASRAEADLNTEAFF
TRBV20-1	-	TRBJ2-2	-	TGCAGTGCTAGAGACTTATACACCGGGGAGCTGTTTTTT	CSARDLYTGELFF
TRBV29-1	-	TRBJ1-1	-	TGCAGCGTTGAGGCGGGGTGGGGAACTGAAGCTTTCTTT	CSVEAGWGTEAFF
TRBV6-1	few	TRBJ1-1	-	TGTGCCAGCACCCGAACGGGGGGATTCATGAACACTGAAGCTTTCTTT	CASTRTGGFMNTEAFF
TRBV6-2/TRBV6-3	-	TRBJ2-3	TRBD2	TGTGCCAGCAGTTACGGTGGACTAGCGGGAGTGAGCGGTACGCAGTATTTT	CASSYGGLAGVSGTQYF
TRBV5-1	few	TRBJ1-1	-	TGCGCCAGCCGTCCAGCCACTATGAACACTGAAGCTTTCTTT	CASRPATMNTEAFF
TRBV7-2	-	TRBJ2-3	-	TGTGCCAGCAGCTTCCAGGAAGCAGATACGCAGTATTTT	CASSFQEADTQYF
TRBV5-5	few	TRBJ2-1	TRBD2	TGTGCCAGCAACCTACCTTTGACTAGCGGGAGGGCCAATGAGCAGTTCTTC	CASNLPLTSGRANEQFF
TRBV7-2	few	TRBJ1-2	-	TGTGCCAGCAGCTCGCTGACGCAGGGCTACACCTTC	CASSSLTQGYTF
TRBV28	-	TRBJ1-3	-	TGTGCCAGCAGCTCCCGGGGGTCAGGAAACACCATATATTTT	CASSSRGSGNTIYF
TRBV12-3/TRBV12-4	-	TRBJ2-1	TRBD1	TGTGCCAGCAGAAGACAGACAGGGGGTGGTTACAATGAGCAGTTCTTC	CASRRQTGGGYNEQFF
TRBV25-1	-	TRBJ1-1	-	TGTGCCAGCGGCGGGGGACTGAACACTGAAGCTTTCTTT	CASGGGLNTEAFF
TRBV24-1	-	TRBJ2-5	-	TGTGCCACGGCGTCTGGCCTAGCGAATCGGCCGTCCCAGTACTTC	CATASGLANRPSQYF
TRBV23-1	-	TRBJ1-5	-	TGCGCCAGCAGTCAATCTAGACGCAGGGCCAATCAGCCCCAGCATTTT	CASSQSRRRANQPQHF
TRBV18	few	TRBJ1-1	-	TGTGCCAGCTCTCCTAACAGGGAGCACACTGAAGCTTTCTTT	CASSPNREHTEAFF
TRBV3-1	-	TRBJ1-4	-	TGTGCCAGCAGCCAAGGGGGGAAGGAAAAACTGTTTTTT	CASSQGGKEKLFF
TRBV7-2	once	TRBJ2-4	-	TGTGCCAGCAGCTTAGCGCAGGGCGGGCACAAAAACATTCAGTACTTC	CASSLAQGGHKNIQYF
TRBV9	-	TRBJ1-1	-	TGTGCCAGCAGCGTAGGCGGGCGGCTGACTGAGGCTGAAGCTTTCTTT	CASSVGGRLTEAEAFF
TRBV4-3	few	TRBJ1-1	-	TGCGCCAGCAGCCTGCAGGTAACCATGAACACTGAAGCTTTCTTT	CASSLQVTMNTEAFF
TRBV11-3	-	TRBJ2-1	-	TGTGCCAGCAGCGCCTTCAGCGGGCCTAGCAATGAGCAGTTCTTC	CASSAFSGPSNEQFF
TRBV12-3/TRBV12-4	-	TRBJ1-1	-	TGTGCCAGCAGTTCCCTAGCCGACGCTTTCTTT	CASSSLADAFF
TRBV12-3/TRBV12-4	-	TRBJ1-1	-	TGTGCCAGCAGTTTCGCTAACAGCCTGAACACTGAAGCTTTCTTT	CASSFANSLNTEAFF
TRBV20-1	few	TRBJ2-1	-	TGCAGTGCTACGACGGGACTCAGCTCCTACAATGAGCAGTTCTTC	CSATTGLSSYNEQFF
TRBV5-1	-	TRBJ1-1	TRBD1	TGCGCCAGCAGCCGCGACAGGGCAAACATGAACACTGAAGCTTTCTTT	CASSRDRANMNTEAFF
TRBV7-2	few	TRBJ2-7	-	TGTGCCAGCAGCTTATCAGGCAGGGTATACGAGCAGTACTTC	CASSLSGRVYEQYF
TRBV18	few	TRBJ2-2	TRBD1	TGTGCCAGCTCTTCAACAGGGGTGACCGGGGAGCTGTTTTTT	CASSSTGVTGELFF
TRBV9	few	TRBJ1-2	TRBD1	TGTGCCAGCAGCGCCCGGGACAGGGGCGGAGGCTACACCTTC	CASSARDRGGGYTF
TRBV6-6	few	TRBJ2-3	-	TGTGCCAGCAGTTACTCTGCGCCCCGGGGGCAGTATTTT	CASSYSAPRGQYF
TRBV7-9	-	TRBJ1-2	-	TGTGCCAGCCGGGGCGCGAATTATTCTAACTATGGCTACACCTTC	CASRGANYSNYGYTF
TRBV12-3/TRBV12-4	-	TRBJ2-5	-	TGTGCCAGCAGTTCTCGCCCATCCTACAGGCCCTCCCAAGAGACCCAGTACTTC	CASSSRPSYRPSQETQYF
TRBV19	few	TRBJ1-5	-	TGTGCCAGTGGGCAGGGGAGACAGCCCCAGCATTTT	CASGQGRQPQHF
TRBV14	-	TRBJ2-1	-	TGTGCCAGCAGCGAGTTTAGAGGCCGCAATGAGCAGTTCTTC	CASSEFRGRNEQFF
TRBV6-2/TRBV6-3	few	TRBJ2-1	TRBD2	TGTGCCAGCAGAACGCTGGCCCACCTAGCGGGGGAAAGCTCCTACAATGAGCAGTTCTTC	CASRTLAHLAGESSYNEQFF
TRBV4-2	-	TRBJ2-1	TRBD1	TGTGCCAGCAGCCAACCCGGACAGGGGTGGGTCAATGAGCAGTTCTTC	CASSQPGQGWVNEQFF